The clone carrying this T cell receptor (beta chain) was seen more than once but under ten times. A read error may produce the germline difference seen at one junction end. This sample was taken from a study of radiation and T cells in renal cell carcinoma. The CDR3 has 15 amino acids. Germline lookup yields CDR1 SNHLY and CDR2 FYNNEI. Time point in this sample: blood 4 weeks post-SBRT, at nephrectomy. Indicated treatment: 15 Gy SBRT to primary tumor, nephrectomy 4 weeks later. The protocol was immunoSEQ multiplex PCR, while the TCRdb copy is restricted to in-frame clones and leaves out a portion. Of more than 120,000 clones in the sample, less than 90% were seen once.

Material: blood, obtained from a patient whose treatment included radiotherapy and nephrectomy. The TCR comes from a woman in her forties or fifties with renal cell carcinoma. The J gene is TRBJ1-6, the V gene TRBV2, with D possibly matching TRBD1 (6 bases). The CDR3 DNA is TGTGCCACCAGTTTCGCGACAGGTGCTAATTCACCCCTCCACTTT. It is translated as CATSFATGANSPLHF.